This TCR beta chain was retrieved from a study of blood T cell repertoires in COVID-19. On the study more broadly: There were acute and convalescent COVID-19 samples, and they came from the United States, Italy and Spain.

Original handling: Nucleated cell counts were estimated from reference gene primer amplification. The table came from immunoSEQ multiplex PCR; TCRdb's copy has only in-frame clones and leaves some out. The V and J calls and clone size come from that table; D and trimming were worked out from the DNA. The table has 150,000 to 200,000 clones, roughly 80% seen once. The length of the CDR3 is 15 residues. V lost 4 bases to trimming and J lost 6 bases; unmatched junction nucleotides: 6. CDR1 and CDR2 from the germline V gene are LNHDA and SQIVND (reference sequence). Enrolment of Seattle patients took place during active infection, and they were followed longitudinally.

The sequenced material came from peripheral blood. J is TRBJ2-5 and V is TRBV19; 12 nucleotides match TRBD2. The sequence was collected from a woman in her 70s with COVID-19, enrolled during active disease. CDR3: CASSRLAGEQKTQYF. CDR3 in DNA: TGTGCCAGTAGTAGACTAGCGGGAGAACAAAAGACCCAGTACTTC.